The sequence of this T cell receptor (beta chain) was determined in a study of OX40 agonist ivuxolimab in advanced cancers. Study background: Prior anti-PD-1, anti-PD-L1 or anti-CTLA-4 therapy did not bar entry, and 40% to 45% had some. The study's findings and limits: With doses of 0.1 to 3.0 mg/kg, CD4+ and CD8+ blood T cells had undergone clonal expansion by week 6.

With regard to this clone: The antigen remains undetermined.

The germline V gene encodes CDR1 LGHNA and CDR2 YSLEER. The CDR3 spans 15 residues. Trimming took 4 bases from V and 2 from J, leaving 13 bases between them. TCRdb's copy holds only in-frame clones and misses some; the assay was immunoSEQ multiplex PCR. Found here are 98,000 or so clones, more than 85% of them singletons; the top ten hold around 0.82%. Individuals having autoimmune disease history or systemic immunosuppression were not enrolled. V is TRBV4-3 and J is TRBJ2-3, with D unresolved. The receptor was derived from an adult with an advanced solid tumor such as melanoma, head and neck, liver or kidney cancer. The sequencing here drew on CD4+ or CD8+ T cells sorted from blood, taken in a trial of the OX40 agonist ivuxolimab. The CDR3 DNA reads TGCGCCAGCAGCCGATATGCCGACGCCACAGATACGCAGTATTTT. This gives the protein CASSRYADATDTQYF.